A single sample is the source of the 7 T cell receptor beta chains below, sequenced in a study of blood T cell repertoires in COVID-19. Clones were read by immunoSEQ multiplex PCR, and TCRdb kept only the in-frame ones, dropping some. In the table there are 300,000 or so clones, 87% of which are singletons. The sequenced material came from peripheral blood. These receptors were taken from a woman aged 45-65 years who had recovered from COVID-19.

V is TRBV4-2 and J is TRBJ2-1, with D possibly being TRBD2 (6 bases). This CDR3 comprises 15 residues. The germline CDR1 and CDR2 sequences are LGHNA and YNFKEQ. Trimming took off 4 bases at V and 10 bases at J, with 20 bases between the two ends. The CDR3, as DNA: TGTGCCAGCAGCCGCCGGGACGCCGGGACTCCGGAGCAGTTCTTC. Amino acid sequence: CASSRRDAGTPEQFF.

The rearrangement joins TRBV9 to TRBJ2-5; no clear D. The V gene's germline CDR1 is SGDLS and CDR2 YYNGEE. The V gene lost 5 bases and the J gene lost 4 bases, with 18 bases spanning the gap. This CDR3 region has 15 residues. CDR3 residues: CASSSEMERSETQYF. CDR3 nucleotide sequence: TGTGCCAGCAGTTCAGAGATGGAGAGGTCAGAGACCCAGTACTTC.

The rearrangement uses TRBV7-2 and TRBJ1-2, with 7 bases matching TRBD1. CDR3 length: 14 amino acids. Looked up from germline, CDR1 is SGHTA and CDR2 is FQGNSA. Trimming cost V 5 bases and J 4 bases; bases outside gene matches: 7. This CDR3 is CASSPPTGSYGYTF. CDR3 DNA: TGTGCCAGCAGCCCCCCGACAGGGAGCTATGGCTACACCTTC.

The rearrangement uses TRBV9 and TRBJ2-1; 9 nucleotides agree with TRBD2. Germline V gene data show CDR1 as SGDLS and CDR2 as YYNGEE. V trimming: 0 bases; J trimming: 7 bases; junction bases outside the gene matches: 8. The CDR3 consists of 16 residues. DNA of the CDR3: TGTGCCAGCAGCGTAGGGCATAGCGGGAGCTATAATGAGCAGTTCTTC. This translates into CASSVGHSGSYNEQFF.

The rearrangement uses TRBV7-9 and TRBJ1-2, with D perhaps TRBD1 (6 bases). With 5 bases removed from V and 4 bases from J, the gap between germline ends came to 11 bases. Germline V gene data show CDR1 as SEHNR and CDR2 as FQNEAQ (reference sequence). The CDR3 length is 13 residues. CDR3 sequence: CASSQDRLYGYTF. For the CDR3, the DNA is TGTGCCAGCAGCCAAGACAGGCTCTATGGCTACACCTTC.

This chain connects TRBV24-1 to TRBJ1-4; D might be TRBD1 (5 bases). In germline, CDR1 is KGHDR, CDR2 SFDVKD. The CDR3 is 16 residues long. V was clipped by 2 bases and J by 1 base, with 10 bases between them. The CDR3 DNA reads TGTGCCACCAGTGATTGGCTCGGGGGAACTAATGAAAAACTGTTTTTT. It codes for CATSDWLGGTNEKLFF.

The chain links TRBV5-5 to TRBJ2-7, with TRBD2 matching 7 bases. The V gene end was trimmed by 4 bases and the J gene end by 2 bases; junction bases not matched to a gene: 6. This CDR3 region has 14 residues. Germline assignment: CDR1 SGHKS and CDR2 YYEKEE (reference sequence). The CDR3: CASSRAGLAYEQYF. Written as DNA, the CDR3 is TGTGCCAGCAGCAGAGCGGGGTTAGCCTACGAGCAGTACTTC.